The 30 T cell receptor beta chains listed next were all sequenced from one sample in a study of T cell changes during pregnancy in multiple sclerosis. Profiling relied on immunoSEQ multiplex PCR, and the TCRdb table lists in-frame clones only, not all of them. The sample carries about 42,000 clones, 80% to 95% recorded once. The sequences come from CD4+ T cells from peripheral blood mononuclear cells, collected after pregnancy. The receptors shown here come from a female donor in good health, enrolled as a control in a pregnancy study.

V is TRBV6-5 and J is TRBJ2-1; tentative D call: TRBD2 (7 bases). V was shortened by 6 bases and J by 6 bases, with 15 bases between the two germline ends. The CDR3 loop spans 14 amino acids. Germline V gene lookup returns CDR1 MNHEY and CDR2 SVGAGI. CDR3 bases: TGTGCCAGCAGGGGGGGGCATAGTTCCAATGAGCAGTTCTTC. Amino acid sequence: CASRGGHSSNEQFF.

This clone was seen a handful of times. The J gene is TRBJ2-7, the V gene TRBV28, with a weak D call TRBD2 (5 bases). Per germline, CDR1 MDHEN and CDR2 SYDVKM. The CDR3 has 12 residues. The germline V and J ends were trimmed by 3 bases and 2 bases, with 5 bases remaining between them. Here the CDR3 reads CASSFGTYEQYF. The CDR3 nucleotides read TGTGCCAGCAGTTTCGGGACCTACGAGCAGTACTTC.

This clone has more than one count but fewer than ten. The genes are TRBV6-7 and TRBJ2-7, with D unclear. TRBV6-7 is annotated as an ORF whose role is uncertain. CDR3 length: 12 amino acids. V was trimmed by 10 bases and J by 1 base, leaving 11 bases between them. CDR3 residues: CAICSWSYEQYF. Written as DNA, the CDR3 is TGTGCCATCTGTAGCTGGTCCTACGAGCAGTACTTC.

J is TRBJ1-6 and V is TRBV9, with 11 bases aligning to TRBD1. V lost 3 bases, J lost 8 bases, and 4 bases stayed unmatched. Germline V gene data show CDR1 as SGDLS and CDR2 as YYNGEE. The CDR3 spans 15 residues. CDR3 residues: CASSERGQGDSPLHF. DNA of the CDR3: TGTGCCAGCAGCGAGAGGGGACAGGGGGATTCACCCCTCCACTTT.

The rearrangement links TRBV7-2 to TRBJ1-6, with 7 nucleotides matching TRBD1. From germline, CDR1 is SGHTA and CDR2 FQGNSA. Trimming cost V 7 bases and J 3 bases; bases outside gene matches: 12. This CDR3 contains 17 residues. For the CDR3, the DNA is TGTGCCAGCAACCTAGGGGACAGCGGGTACTATAATTCACCCCTCCACTTT. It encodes CASNLGDSGYYNSPLHF.

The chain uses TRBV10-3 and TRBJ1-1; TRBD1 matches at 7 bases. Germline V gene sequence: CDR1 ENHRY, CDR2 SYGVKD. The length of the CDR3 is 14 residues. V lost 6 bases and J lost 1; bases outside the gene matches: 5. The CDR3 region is CAISEGTANTEAFF. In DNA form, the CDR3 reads TGTGCCATCAGCGAGGGGACAGCGAACACTGAAGCTTTCTTT.

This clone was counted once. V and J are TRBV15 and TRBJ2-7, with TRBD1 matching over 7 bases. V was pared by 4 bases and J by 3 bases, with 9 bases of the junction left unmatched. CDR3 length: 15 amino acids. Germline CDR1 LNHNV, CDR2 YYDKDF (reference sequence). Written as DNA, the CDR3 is TGTGCCACCAGCAAGGGGACAGCCGCCTTCTACGAGCAGTACTTC. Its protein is CATSKGTAAFYEQYF.

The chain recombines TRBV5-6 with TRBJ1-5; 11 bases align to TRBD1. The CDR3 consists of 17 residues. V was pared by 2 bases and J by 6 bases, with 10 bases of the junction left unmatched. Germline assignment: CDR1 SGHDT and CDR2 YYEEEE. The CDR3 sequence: CASSFGDRGLGFQPQHF. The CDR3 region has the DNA TGTGCCAGCAGCTTCGGGGACAGGGGGTTGGGGTTTCAGCCCCAGCATTTT. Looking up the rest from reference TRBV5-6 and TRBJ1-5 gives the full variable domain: DAGVTQSPTHLIKTRGQQVTLRCSPKSGHDTVSWYQQALGQGPQFIFQYYEEEERQRGNFPDRFSGHQFPNYSSELNVNALLLGDSALYLCASSFGDRGLGFQPQHFGDGTRLSIL.

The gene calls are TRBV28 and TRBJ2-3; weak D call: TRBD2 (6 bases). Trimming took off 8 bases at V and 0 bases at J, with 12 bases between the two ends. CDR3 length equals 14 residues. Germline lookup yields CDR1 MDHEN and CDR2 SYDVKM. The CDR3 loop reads CASRGGGSTDTQYF. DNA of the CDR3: TGTGCCAGCCGTGGGGGAGGCAGCACAGATACGCAGTATTTT. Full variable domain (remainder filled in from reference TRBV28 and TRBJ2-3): DVKVTQSSRYLVKRTGEKVFLECVQDMDHENMFWYRQDPGLGLRLIYFSYDVKMKEKGDIPEGYSVSREKKERFSLILESASTNQTSMYLCASRGGGSTDTQYFGPGTRLTVL.

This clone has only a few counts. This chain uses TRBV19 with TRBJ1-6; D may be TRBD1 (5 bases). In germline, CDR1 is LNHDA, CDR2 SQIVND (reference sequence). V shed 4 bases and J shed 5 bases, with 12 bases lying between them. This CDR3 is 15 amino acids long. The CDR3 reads CASSSSGTDNSPLHF. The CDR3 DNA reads TGTGCCAGTAGTAGTTCTGGGACTGATAATTCACCCCTCCACTTT. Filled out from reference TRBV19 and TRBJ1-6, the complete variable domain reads DGGITQSPKYLFRKEGQNVTLSCEQNLNHDAMYWYRQDPGQGLRLIYYSQIVNDFQKGDIAEGYSVSREKKESFPLTVTSAQKNPTAFYLCASSSSGTDNSPLHFGNGTRLTVT.

CDR3 nucleotide sequence: TGTGCCAGCAGCTTGCAGGGGGTAGGGACAGATACGCAGTATTTT. Translating gives CASSLQGVGTDTQYF. The rearrangement joins TRBV5-5 to TRBJ2-3, with 7 bases identical to TRBD1. Unmatched junction bases numbered 5, after V lost 1 base and J lost 3 bases. There are 15 residues in the CDR3. CDR1 is SGHKS, CDR2 YYEKEE, per germline (reference sequence).

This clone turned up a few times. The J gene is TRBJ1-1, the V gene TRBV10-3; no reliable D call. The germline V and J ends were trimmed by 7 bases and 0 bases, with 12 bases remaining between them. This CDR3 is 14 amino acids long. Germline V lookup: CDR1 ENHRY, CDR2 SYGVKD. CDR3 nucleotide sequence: TGTGCCATCAAGCAGAAAACTATGAACACTGAAGCTTTCTTT. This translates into CAIKQKTMNTEAFF.

The CDR3 region has the DNA TGTGCCAGCAGTGACTCGGCAGGTCCCTTCACTGAAGCTTTCTTT. Its translation is CASSDSAGPFTEAFF. The chain combines TRBV6-4 with TRBJ1-1; D is uncertain. CDR3 size: 15 residues. Germline V gene sequence: CDR1 MRHNA, CDR2 SNTAGT. Between the trimmed V and J ends, which lost 0 bases and 4 bases, there was a span of 12 bases.

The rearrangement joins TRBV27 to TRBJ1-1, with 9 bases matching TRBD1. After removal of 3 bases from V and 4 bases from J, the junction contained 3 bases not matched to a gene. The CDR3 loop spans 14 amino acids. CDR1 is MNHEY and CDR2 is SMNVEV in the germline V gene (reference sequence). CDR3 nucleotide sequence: TGTGCCAGCAGTTTGGGGACAGGGTTCACTGAAGCTTTCTTT. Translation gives CASSLGTGFTEAFF.

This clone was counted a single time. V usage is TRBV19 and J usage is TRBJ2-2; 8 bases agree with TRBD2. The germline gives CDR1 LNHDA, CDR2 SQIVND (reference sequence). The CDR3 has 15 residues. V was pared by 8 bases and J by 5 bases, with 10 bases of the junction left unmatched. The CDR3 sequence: CASALRGGLTGELFF. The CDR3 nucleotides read TGTGCCAGTGCCCTCCGGGGGGGGCTGACCGGGGAGCTGTTTTTT.

The CDR3 DNA follows: TGTGCCAGCAGCTTGGGGAGGGCTGCAGAGACCCAGTACTTC. Protein product: CASSLGRAAETQYF. The chain joins TRBV11-2 to TRBJ2-5, with 7 positions matching TRBD2. With 3 bases clipped from V and 4 bases from J, the junction kept 5 bases outside the gene matches. Germline loops: CDR1 SGHAT, CDR2 FQNNGV. This CDR3 is 14 amino acids long.

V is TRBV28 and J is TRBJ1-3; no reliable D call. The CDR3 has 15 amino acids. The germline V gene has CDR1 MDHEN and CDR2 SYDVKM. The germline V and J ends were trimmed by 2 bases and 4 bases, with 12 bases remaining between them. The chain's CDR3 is CASSLEVVLGNTIYF. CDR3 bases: TGTGCCAGCAGTTTAGAGGTGGTGCTGGGAAACACCATATATTTT.

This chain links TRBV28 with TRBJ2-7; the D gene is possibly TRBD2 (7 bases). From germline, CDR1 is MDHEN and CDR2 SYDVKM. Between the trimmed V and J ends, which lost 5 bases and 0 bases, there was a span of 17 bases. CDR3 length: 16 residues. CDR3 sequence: CASSRRGQISSYEQYF. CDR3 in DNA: TGTGCCAGCAGTCGGCGGGGGCAGATTAGCTCCTACGAGCAGTACTTC.

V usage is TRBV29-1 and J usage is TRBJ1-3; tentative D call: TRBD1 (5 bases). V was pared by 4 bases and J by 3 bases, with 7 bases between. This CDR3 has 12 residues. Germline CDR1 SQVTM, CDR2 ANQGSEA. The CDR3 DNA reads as TGCAGCGTTGGCGGGGGTGGAAACACCATATATTTT. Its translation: CSVGGGGNTIYF.

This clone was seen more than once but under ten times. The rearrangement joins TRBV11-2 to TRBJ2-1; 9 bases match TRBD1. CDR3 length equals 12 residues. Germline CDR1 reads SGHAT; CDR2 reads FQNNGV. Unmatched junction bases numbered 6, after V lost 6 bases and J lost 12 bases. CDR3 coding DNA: TGTGCCAGCAGTAGGGACAGGGATGGGCAGTTCTTC. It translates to CASSRDRDGQFF.

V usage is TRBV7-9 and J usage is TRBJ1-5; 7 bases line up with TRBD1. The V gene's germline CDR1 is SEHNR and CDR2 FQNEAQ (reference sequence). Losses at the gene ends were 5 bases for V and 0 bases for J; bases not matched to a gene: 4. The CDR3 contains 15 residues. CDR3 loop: CASSPGQYSNQPQHF. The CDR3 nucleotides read TGTGCCAGCAGCCCGGGACAGTATAGCAATCAGCCCCAGCATTTT.

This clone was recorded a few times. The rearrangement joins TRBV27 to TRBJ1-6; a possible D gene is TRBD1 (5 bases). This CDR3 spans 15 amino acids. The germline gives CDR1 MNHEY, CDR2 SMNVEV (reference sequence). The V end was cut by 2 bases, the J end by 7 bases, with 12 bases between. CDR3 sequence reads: CASSLGYRGNSPLHF. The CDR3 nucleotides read TGTGCCAGCAGTTTAGGGTACCGGGGGAATTCACCCCTCCACTTT.

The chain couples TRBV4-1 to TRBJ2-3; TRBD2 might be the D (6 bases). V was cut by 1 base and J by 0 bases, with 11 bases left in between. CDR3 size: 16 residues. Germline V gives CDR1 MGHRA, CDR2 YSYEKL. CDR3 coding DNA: TGCGCCAGCAGCCAAGCAAGACTAGGGAGCACAGATACGCAGTATTTT. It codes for CASSQARLGSTDTQYF.

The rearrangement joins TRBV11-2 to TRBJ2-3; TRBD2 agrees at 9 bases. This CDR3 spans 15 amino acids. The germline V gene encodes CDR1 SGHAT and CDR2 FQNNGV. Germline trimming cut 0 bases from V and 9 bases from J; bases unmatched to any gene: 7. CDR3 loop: CASSLEAGGGPTQYF. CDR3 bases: TGTGCCAGCAGCTTAGAGGCGGGAGGGGGCCCAACGCAGTATTTT.

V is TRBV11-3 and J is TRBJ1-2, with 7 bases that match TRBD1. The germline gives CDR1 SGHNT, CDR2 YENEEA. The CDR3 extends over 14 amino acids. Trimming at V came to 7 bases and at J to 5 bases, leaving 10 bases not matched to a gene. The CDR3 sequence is CASTYNGTAYGYTF. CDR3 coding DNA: TGTGCCAGCACGTATAACGGGACAGCTTATGGCTACACCTTC.

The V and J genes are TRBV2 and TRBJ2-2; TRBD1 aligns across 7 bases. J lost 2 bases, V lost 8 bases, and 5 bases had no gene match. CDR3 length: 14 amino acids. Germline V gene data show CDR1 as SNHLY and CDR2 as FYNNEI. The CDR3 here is CASADRTNTGELFF. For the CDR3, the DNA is TGTGCCAGCGCGGACAGGACTAACACCGGGGAGCTGTTTTTT.

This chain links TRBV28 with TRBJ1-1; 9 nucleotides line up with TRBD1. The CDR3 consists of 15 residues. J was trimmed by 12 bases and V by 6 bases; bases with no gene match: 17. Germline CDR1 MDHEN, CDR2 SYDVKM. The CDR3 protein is CASSSSPPTGGATFF. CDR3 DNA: TGTGCCAGCAGCTCTAGCCCACCCACAGGGGGCGCGACTTTCTTT.

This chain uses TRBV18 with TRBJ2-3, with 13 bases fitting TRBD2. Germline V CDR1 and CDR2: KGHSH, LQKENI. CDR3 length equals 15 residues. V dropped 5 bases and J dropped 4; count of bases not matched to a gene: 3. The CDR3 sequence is CASSRTSGSADTQYF. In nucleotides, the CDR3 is TGTGCCAGCTCAAGGACTAGCGGGAGCGCAGATACGCAGTATTTT.

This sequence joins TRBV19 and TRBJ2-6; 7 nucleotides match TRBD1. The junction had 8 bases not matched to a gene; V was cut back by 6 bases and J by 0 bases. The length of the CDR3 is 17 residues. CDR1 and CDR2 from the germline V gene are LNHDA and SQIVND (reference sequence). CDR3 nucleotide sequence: TGTGCCAGTAGCTGGACAGGTTCCAACTCTGGGGCCAACGTCCTGACTTTC. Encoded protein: CASSWTGSNSGANVLTF. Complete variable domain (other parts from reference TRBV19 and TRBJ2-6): DGGITQSPKYLFRKEGQNVTLSCEQNLNHDAMYWYRQDPGQGLRLIYYSQIVNDFQKGDIAEGYSVSREKKESFPLTVTSAQKNPTAFYLCASSWTGSNSGANVLTFGAGSRLTVL.

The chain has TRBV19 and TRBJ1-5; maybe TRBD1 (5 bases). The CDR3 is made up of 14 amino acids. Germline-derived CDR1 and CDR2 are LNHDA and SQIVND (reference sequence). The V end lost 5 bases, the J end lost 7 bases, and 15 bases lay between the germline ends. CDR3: CASSPGRGGQPQHF. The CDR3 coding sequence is TGTGCCAGTAGTCCGGGGAGGGGTGGCCAGCCCCAGCATTTT.